This TCR beta chain was documented in a study of vaccination effects on CD4 cells after COVID-19. The protocol was immunoSEQ multiplex PCR, while the TCRdb copy is restricted to in-frame clones and leaves out a portion. Of 20,000 or so clones in the sample, around 76% were seen once. ViraFEST expansion of antigen-specific CD4+ T cells with viral peptide pools preceded sequencing. Subsequent to approximately 11 days of culture, CD4+ T cells were isolated. According to PCR results, the person was infected with SARS-CoV-2 between March and December 2020. Half-medium replacement with IL-2 medium occurred on days 3 and 7. Per germline, CDR1 KGHSH and CDR2 LQKENI. V was pared by 4 bases and J by 5 bases, with 9 bases of the junction left unmatched. CDR3 length equals 15 residues. Note on this clone: As yet, its antigen is unknown.

The chain has TRBV18 and TRBJ2-5, with 8 bases aligning to TRBD2. Sequenced material: CD4+ T cells from PBMCs cultured with SARS-CoV-2 spike peptides, taken before COVID-19 vaccination. The source is a human donor who had a prior SARS-CoV-2 infection. CDR3 bases: TGTGCCAGCTCACGAACTAGCGGAGGTTTGGAGACCCAGTACTTC. Protein product: CASSRTSGGLETQYF.